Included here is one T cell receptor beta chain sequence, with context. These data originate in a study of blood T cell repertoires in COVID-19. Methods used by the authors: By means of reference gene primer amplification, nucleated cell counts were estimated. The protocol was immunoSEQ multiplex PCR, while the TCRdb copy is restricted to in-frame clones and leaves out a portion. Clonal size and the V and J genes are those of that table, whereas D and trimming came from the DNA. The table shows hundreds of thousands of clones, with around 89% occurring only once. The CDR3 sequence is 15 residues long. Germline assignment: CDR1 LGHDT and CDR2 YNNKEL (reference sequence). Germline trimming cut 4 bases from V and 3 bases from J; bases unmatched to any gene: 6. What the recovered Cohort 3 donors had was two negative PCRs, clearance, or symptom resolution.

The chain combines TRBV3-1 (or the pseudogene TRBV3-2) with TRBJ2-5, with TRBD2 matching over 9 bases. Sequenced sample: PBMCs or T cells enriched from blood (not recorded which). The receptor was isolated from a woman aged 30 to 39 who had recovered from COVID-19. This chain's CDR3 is CASSPGLAAKETQYF. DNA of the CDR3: TGTGCCAGCAGCCCGGGACTAGCTGCGAAAGAGACCCAGTACTTC.